This T cell receptor (beta chain) was sequenced for a study of cytomegalovirus exposure and HLA in healthy donors. Notes on the study in general: A missense DCLRE1C variant was associated with V- and J-gene trimming of TCR beta chains in a later analysis, and an independent cohort replicated the association. The study dropped some indistinguishable V segments, TRBV6-2 and TRBV6-3 among them.

All donors participated as healthy donors of bone marrow. V was cut by 0 bases and J by 5 bases, with 7 bases left in between. The CDR3 has 13 amino acids. The germline gives CDR1 SSHAT, CDR2 FNYEAQ (reference sequence). With regard to this clone: Its matching antigen is unknown.

Vbeta (60) and Jbeta (13) primers were used in the PCR. The repertoire was sequenced with immunoSEQ multiplex PCR; TCRdb's copy has only in-frame clones and lacks some. This sample has about 190,000 clones, with over 80% found just once. Input material: PBMCs. V is TRBV7-7 and J is TRBJ2-5; D uncertain. This TCR derives from a boy younger than 10 in good health and CMV-seronegative. The CDR3 DNA is TGTGCCAGCAGCTTAGCCCGCAGGGAGACCCAGTACTTC. Translating it yields CASSLARRETQYF. Based on the CDR3 plus reference TRBV7-7 and TRBJ2-5, the full variable domain is GAGVSQSPRYKVTKRGQDVTLRCDPISSHATLYWYQQALGQGPEFLTYFNYEAQPDKSGLPSDRFSAERPEGSISTLTIQRTEQRDSAMYRCASSLARRETQYFGPGTRLLVL.